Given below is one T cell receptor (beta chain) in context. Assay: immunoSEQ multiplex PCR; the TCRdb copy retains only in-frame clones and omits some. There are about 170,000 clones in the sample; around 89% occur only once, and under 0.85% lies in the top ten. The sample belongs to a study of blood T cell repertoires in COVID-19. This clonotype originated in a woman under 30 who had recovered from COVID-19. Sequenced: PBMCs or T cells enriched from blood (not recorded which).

CDR3 region: CASSKRLAGANEQFF. The CDR3 DNA reads as TGTGCCAGCAGTAAAAGACTAGCGGGAGCCAATGAGCAGTTCTTC. The chain uses TRBV7-3 and TRBJ2-1; 12 bases map to TRBD2. The CDR3 is 15 amino acids. J lost 6 bases, V lost 6 bases, and 6 bases had no gene match. Germline CDR1 SGHTA, CDR2 FQGTGA.